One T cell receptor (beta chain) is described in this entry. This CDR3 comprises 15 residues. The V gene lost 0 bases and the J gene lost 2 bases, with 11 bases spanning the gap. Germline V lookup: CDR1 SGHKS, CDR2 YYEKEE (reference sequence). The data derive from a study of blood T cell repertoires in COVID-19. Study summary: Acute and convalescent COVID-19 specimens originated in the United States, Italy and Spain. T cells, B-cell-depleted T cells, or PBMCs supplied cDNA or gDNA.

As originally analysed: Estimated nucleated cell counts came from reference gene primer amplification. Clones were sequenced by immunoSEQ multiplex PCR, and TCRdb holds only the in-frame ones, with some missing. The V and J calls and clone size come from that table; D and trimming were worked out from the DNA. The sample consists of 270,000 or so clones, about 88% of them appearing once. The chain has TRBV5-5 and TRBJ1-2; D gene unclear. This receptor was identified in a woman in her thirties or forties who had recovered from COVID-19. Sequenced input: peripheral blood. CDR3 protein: CASSLGAGENYGYTF. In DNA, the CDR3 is TGTGCCAGCAGCTTGGGTGCGGGTGAAAACTATGGCTACACCTTC.